A selection of T cell receptor beta chains follows, all from one sample in a study of shared clonotypes between healthy human individuals. The data were produced by immunoSEQ multiplex PCR, yet TCRdb's version contains in-frame clones alone and is incomplete. The profile shows around 2.1 million clones, roughly 91% of them singletons. The sequenced sample consisted of naive CD8+ T cells from PBMCs. These receptors were taken from a man aged 18 to 30 in good health. Some clones in this sample may be carry-over from other donors' samples. The CDR3 runs from the conserved cysteine through the conserved F or W. The order of the fields is V gene, D gene, J gene, clone size, CDR3 DNA, CDR3 protein. A D gene is named only where the DNA matches it firmly. Size is omitted from some rows. Given values are once, few, many or a class for expanded clones.

V: TRBV11-2; D: NA; J: TRBJ1-2; size: once; DNA: TGTGCCAGCAGCTCACCCCACCAACCCTCCTATCCGACCTATGGCTACACCTTC; CDR3: CASSSPHQPSYPTYGYTF
V: TRBV18; D: NA; J: TRBJ2-5; size: NA; DNA: TGTGCCAGCTCGACGAGCCGGGATCAACGAGAGACCCAGTACTTC; CDR3: CASSTSRDQRETQYF
V: TRBV4-3; D: NA; J: TRBJ1-2; size: NA; DNA: TGCGCCAGCAGCCAAGATTCCACGGGACTCCTAGGGGACTATGGCTACACCTTC; CDR3: CASSQDSTGLLGDYGYTF
V: TRBV28; D: NA; J: TRBJ2-5; size: NA; DNA: TGTGCCAGCAGACCCCGGGACGGCAACCAAGAGACCCAGTACTTC; CDR3: CASRPRDGNQETQYF
V: TRBV2; D: TRBD1; J: TRBJ2-4; size: NA; DNA: TGTGCCAGCAGTTTCTCCCATCAGGGGGTAGCCAAAAACATTCAGTACTTC; CDR3: CASSFSHQGVAKNIQYF
V: TRBV28; D: TRBD1; J: TRBJ2-2; size: NA; DNA: TGTGCCAGCAGTCCTACAGGGGTCGTGGACACCGGGGAGCTGTTTTTT; CDR3: CASSPTGVVDTGELFF
V: TRBV5-1; D: NA; J: TRBJ2-1; size: NA; DNA: TGCGCCAGCAGCTCTCTGGGACCGGATGAGCAGTTCTTC; CDR3: CASSSLGPDEQFF
V: TRBV7-3; D: NA; J: TRBJ2-3; size: once; DNA: TGTGCCAGCAGCCTCCCCAGTCAACCCGGACATGATAGCACAGATACGCAGTATTTT; CDR3: CASSLPSQPGHDSTDTQYF
V: TRBV10-3; D: TRBD1; J: TRBJ2-7; size: NA; DNA: TGTGCCATCAGTGATGGGACAGGGGTTGCCTACGAGCAGTACTTC; CDR3: CAISDGTGVAYEQYF
V: TRBV28; D: TRBD2; J: TRBJ2-1; size: NA; DNA: TGTGCCAGCAGTTTTGCCCCAGCGGGAGTGTACAATGAGCAGTTCTTC; CDR3: CASSFAPAGVYNEQFF
V: TRBV28; D: TRBD1; J: TRBJ2-1; size: NA; DNA: TGTGCCAGCACCTCCAGGGGGCGCGGGAATGAGCAGTTCTTC; CDR3: CASTSRGRGNEQFF
V: TRBV19; D: NA; J: TRBJ1-5; size: NA; DNA: TGTGCCAGTAGTATACCCCAACTGACCGTTTCCGGGCCCCAGCATTTT; CDR3: CASSIPQLTVSGPQHF
V: TRBV27; D: TRBD1; J: TRBJ1-1; size: once; DNA: TGTGCCAGCAGTTTATCGAGCCGGACAGGGTGGGGGAACACTGAAGCTTTCTTT; CDR3: CASSLSSRTGWGNTEAFF
V: TRBV27; D: NA; J: TRBJ1-3; size: once; DNA: TGTGCCAGCGGGGACGGACCGGGCTCTGGAAACACCATATATTTT; CDR3: CASGDGPGSGNTIYF
V: TRBV4-1; D: NA; J: TRBJ1-5; size: NA; DNA: TGCGCCAGCAGCCCTCGAGAGGGGGACTCCTTCAATCAGCCCCAGCATTTT; CDR3: CASSPREGDSFNQPQHF
V: TRBV5-1; D: NA; J: TRBJ1-1; size: NA; DNA: TGCGCCAGCAGCGGCGGACGGTTGAACACTGAAGCTTTCTTT; CDR3: CASSGGRLNTEAFF